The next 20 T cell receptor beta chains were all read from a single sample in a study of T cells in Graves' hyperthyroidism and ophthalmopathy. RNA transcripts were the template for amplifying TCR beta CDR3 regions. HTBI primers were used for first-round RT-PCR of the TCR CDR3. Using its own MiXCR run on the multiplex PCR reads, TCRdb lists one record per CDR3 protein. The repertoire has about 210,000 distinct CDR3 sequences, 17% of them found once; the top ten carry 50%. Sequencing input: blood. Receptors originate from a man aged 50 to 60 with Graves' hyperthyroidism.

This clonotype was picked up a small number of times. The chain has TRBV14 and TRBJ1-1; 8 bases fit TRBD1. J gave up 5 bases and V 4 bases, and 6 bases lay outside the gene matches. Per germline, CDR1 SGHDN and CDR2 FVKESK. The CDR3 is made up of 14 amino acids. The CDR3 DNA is TGTGCCAGCAGCCGACAGGGGCGGGGGACTGAAGCTTTCTTT. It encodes CASSRQGRGTEAFF.

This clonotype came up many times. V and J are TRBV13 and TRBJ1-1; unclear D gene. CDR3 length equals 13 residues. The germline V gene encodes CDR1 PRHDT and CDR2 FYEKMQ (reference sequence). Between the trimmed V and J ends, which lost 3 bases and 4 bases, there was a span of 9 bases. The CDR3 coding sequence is TGTGCCAGCAGCTTGATCAGGTTCACTGAAGCTTTCTTT. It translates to CASSLIRFTEAFF.

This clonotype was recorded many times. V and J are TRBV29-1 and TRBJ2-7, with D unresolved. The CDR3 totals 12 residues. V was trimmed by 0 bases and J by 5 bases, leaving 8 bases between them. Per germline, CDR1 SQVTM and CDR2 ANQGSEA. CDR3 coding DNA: TGCAGCGTTGAAGATCGAACAGACGAGCAGTACTTC. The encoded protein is CSVEDRTDEQYF.

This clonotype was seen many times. DNA of the CDR3: TGTGCCAGCAGCCAACCAGACAAGATGAACACTGAAGCTTTCTTT. Its translation is CASSQPDKMNTEAFF. The V gene is TRBV4-2, the J gene TRBJ1-1; D is ambiguous. Trimming removed 2 bases from V and 0 bases from J, with 10 bases in between. There are 15 residues in the CDR3. CDR1 LGHNA and CDR2 YNFKEQ come from the germline V gene.

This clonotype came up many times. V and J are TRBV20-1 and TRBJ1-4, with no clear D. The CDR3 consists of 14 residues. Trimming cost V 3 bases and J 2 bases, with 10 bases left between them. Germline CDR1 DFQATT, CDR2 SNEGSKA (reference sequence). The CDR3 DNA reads TGCAGTGCTAGTTCTCGAGTCACTAATGAAAAACTGTTTTTT. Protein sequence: CSASSRVTNEKLFF.

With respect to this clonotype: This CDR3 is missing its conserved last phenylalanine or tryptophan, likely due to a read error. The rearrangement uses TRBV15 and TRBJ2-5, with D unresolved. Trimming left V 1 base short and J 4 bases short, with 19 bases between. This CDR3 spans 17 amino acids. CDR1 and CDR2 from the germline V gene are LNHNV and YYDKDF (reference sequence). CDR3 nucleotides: TGTGCCACCAGCAGAGCACCAACCCCCGGCAGAATAGAGACCCAGTACCTC. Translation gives CATSRAPTPGRIETQYL.

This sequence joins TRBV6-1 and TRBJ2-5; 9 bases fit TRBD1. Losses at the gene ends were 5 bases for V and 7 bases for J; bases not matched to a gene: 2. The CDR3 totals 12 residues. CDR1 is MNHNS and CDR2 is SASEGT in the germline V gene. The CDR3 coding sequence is TGTGCCAGCAGTCAGGACAGGGGGACCCAGTACTTC. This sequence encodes CASSQDRGTQYF.

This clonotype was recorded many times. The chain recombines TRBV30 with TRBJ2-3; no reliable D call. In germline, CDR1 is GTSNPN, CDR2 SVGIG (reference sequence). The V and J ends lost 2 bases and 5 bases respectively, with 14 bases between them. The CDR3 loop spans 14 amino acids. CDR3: CAWSPSSGQDTQYF. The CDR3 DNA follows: TGTGCCTGGAGTCCCTCTTCGGGTCAAGATACGCAGTATTTT. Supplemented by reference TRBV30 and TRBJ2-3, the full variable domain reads SQTIHQWPATLVQPVGSPLSLECTVEGTSNPNLYWYRQAAGRGLQLLFYSVGIGQISSEVPQNLSASRPQDRQFILSSKKLLLSDSGFYLCAWSPSSGQDTQYFGPGTRLTVL.

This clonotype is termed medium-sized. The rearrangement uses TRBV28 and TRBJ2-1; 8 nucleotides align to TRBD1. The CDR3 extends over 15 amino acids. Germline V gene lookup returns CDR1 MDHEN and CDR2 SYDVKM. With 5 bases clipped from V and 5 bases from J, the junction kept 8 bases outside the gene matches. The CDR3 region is CASSPDRDKDNEQFF. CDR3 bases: TGTGCCAGCAGTCCGGACAGGGACAAGGACAATGAGCAGTTCTTC.

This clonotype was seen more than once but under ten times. The CDR3 loop is CASRSYRDGRSYEQYF. CDR3 nucleotide sequence: TGTGCCAGCAGATCCTACCGGGACGGCCGTTCCTACGAGCAGTACTTC. V is TRBV6-1 and J is TRBJ2-7; possibly TRBD1 or TRBD2 for D (5 bases each). The CDR3 is 16 residues long. Between the trimmed V and J ends, which lost 6 bases and 1 base, there was a span of 19 bases. CDR1 is MNHNS and CDR2 is SASEGT in the germline V gene.

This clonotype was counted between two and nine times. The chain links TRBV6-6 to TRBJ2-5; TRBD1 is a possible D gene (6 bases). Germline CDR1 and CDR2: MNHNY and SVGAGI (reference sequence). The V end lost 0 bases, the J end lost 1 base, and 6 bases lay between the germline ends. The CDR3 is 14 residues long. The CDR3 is CASSYSDSQETQYF. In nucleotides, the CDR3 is TGTGCCAGCAGTTACTCGGACAGCCAAGAGACCCAGTACTTC.

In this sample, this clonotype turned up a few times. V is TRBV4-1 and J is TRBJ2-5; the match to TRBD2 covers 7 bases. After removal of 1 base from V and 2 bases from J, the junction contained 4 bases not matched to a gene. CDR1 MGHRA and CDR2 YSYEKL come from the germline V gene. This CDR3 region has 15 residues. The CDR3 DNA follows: TGCGCCAGCAGCCAAGTTGGCGGGGGTCAAGAGACCCAGTACTTC. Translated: CASSQVGGGQETQYF.

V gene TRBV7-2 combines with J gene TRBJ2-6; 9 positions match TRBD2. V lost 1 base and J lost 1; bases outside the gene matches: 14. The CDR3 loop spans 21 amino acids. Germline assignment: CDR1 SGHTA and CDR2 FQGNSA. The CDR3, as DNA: TGTGCCAGCAGCTTAGTTGAGGCGGGAGGGCCGTGGGGGTCTGGGGCCAACGTCCTGACTTTC. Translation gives CASSLVEAGGPWGSGANVLTF.

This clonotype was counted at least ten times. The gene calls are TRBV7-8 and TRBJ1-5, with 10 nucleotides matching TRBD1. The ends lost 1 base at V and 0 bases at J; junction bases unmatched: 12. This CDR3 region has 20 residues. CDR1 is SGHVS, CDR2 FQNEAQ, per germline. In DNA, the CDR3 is TGTGCCAGCAGCTTAGTTTCCCAGGGACAGGGGCAGTATAGCAATCAGCCCCAGCATTTT. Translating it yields CASSLVSQGQGQYSNQPQHF.

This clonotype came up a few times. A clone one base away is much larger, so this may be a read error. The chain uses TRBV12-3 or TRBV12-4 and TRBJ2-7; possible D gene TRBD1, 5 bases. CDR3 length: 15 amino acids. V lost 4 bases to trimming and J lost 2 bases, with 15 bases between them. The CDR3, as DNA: TGTGCCAGCAGTTCAAAGGGGTTACGTCCCTACGAGCAGTACTTC. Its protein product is CASSSKGLRPYEQYF.

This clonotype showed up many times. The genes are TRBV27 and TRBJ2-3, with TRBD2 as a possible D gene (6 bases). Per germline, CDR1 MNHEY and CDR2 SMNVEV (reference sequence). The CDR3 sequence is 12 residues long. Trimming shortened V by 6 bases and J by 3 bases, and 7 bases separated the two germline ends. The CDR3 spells CASRRGTDTQYF. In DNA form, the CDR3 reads TGTGCCAGCAGGCGGGGAACAGATACGCAGTATTTT.

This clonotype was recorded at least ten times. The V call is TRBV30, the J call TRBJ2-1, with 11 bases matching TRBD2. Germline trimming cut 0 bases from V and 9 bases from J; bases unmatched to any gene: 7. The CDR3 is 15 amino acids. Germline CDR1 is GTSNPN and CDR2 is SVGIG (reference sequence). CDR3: CAWSVLAGDLSEQFF. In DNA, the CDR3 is TGTGCCTGGAGTGTACTAGCGGGAGATCTCAGTGAGCAGTTCTTC. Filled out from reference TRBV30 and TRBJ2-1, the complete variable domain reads SQTIHQWPATLVQPVGSPLSLECTVEGTSNPNLYWYRQAAGRGLQLLFYSVGIGQISSEVPQNLSASRPQDRQFILSSKKLLLSDSGFYLCAWSVLAGDLSEQFFGPGTRLTVL.

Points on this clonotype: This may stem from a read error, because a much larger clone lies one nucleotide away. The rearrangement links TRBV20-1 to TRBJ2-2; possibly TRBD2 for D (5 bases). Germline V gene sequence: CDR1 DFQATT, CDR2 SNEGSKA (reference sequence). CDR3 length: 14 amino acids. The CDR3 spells CSARVSENTEELFF. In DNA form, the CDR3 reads TGCAGTGCTAGAGTTAGCGAAAACACCGAGGAGCTGTTTTTT.

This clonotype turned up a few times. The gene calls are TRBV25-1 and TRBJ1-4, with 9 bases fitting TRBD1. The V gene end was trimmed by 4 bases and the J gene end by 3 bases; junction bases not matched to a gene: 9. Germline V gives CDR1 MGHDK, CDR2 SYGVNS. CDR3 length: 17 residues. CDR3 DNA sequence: TGTGCCAGCAGTGGAATAACAGGGGGCGCAGCTAATGAAAAACTGTTTTTT. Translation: CASSGITGGAANEKLFF. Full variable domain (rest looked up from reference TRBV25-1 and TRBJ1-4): EADIYQTPRYLVIGTGKKITLECSQTMGHDKMYWYQQDPGMELHLIHYSYGVNSTEKGDLSSESTVSRIRTEHFPLTLESARPSHTSQYLCASSGITGGAANEKLFFGSGTQLSVL.

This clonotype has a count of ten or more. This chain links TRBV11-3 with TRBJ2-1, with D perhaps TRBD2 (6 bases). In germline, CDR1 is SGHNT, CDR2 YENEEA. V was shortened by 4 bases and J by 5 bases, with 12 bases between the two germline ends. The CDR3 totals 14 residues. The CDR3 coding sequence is TGTGCCAGCAGCTACCGCGGGGCCGACAATGAGCAGTTCTTC. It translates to CASSYRGADNEQFF. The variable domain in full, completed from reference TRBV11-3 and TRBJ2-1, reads EAGVVQSPRYKIIEKKQPVAFWCNPISGHNTLYWYLQNLGQGPELLIRYENEEAVDDSQLPKDRFSAERLKGVDSTLKIQPAELGDSAVYLCASSYRGADNEQFFGPGTRLTVL.